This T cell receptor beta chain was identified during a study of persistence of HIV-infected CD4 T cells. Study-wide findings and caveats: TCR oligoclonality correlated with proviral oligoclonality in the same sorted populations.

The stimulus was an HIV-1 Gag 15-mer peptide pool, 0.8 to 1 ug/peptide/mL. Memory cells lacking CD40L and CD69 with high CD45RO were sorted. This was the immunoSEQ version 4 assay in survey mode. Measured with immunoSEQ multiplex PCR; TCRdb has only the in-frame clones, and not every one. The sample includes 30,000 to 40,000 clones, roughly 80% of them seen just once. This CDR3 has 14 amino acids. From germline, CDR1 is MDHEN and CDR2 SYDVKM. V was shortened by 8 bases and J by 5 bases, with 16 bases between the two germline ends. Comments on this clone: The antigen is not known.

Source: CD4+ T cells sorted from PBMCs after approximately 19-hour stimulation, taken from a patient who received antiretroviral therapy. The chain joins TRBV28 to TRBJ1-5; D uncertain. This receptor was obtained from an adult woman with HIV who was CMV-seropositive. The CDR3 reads CASPPGGRHQPQHF. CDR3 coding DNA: TGTGCCAGCCCCCCCGGTGGCCGACATCAGCCCCAGCATTTT.